This TCR beta chain was retrieved from a study of cytomegalovirus exposure and HLA in healthy donors (dated by TCRdb to about 2017). Background on the whole study: According to a later analysis, one platform produced both the 100 to 150 validation repertoires and the 670 or so repertoires of the first cohort. Along with the approximately 620-subject first cohort, a separate validation cohort of more than 90 different subjects was used. The aim of the study was to test whether cataloging public T cell receptors could identify signatures of past pathogen exposure. To predict cytomegalovirus infection status, the study combined high-throughput TCR immunosequencing, statistical association of individual TCRs with disease status, and machine learning. Broader findings and caveats from the paper: In the study, about 150 TCR beta chains were listed as associated with cytomegalovirus. Of the cluster scores, 90% to 95% were above 0 in a later analysis, which found that TCRs clustered in the first cohort also tended to co-occur in the 120 validation repertoires. Most TCR sequences were seen in very few donors, while some public TCRs were found in many individuals. In both the original and validation cohorts, the classifier was reported to diagnose cytomegalovirus status with high specificity and sensitivity. Three of the identified cytomegalovirus-associated TCR beta chains were confirmed in vitro to be specific for cytomegalovirus antigens. According to the authors, the approach could potentially be generalized to other disease states and immunological phenotypes. All 120 or so repertoires were used to score co-occurrence in the validation cohort in a later analysis, because that analysis had no HLA typing for the cohort.

As regards this clone: It lacks a known antigen. It has no much larger one-base neighbor in the sample; base qualities were not kept.

The method was the immunoSEQ multiplex PCR assay. The authors processed their data as follows. A statistical classification framework was built to diagnose cytomegalovirus status from the catalog of TCR beta chain sequences. As stored in TCRdb, this immuneACCESS dataset retains in-frame rearrangements with V and J assigned. A fraction of the clones does not appear; measured against another copy, unresolved V genes explain less than half of the discrepancy, and the remainder lacks a known reason. V, J and clone size were drawn from that table, and D and trimming were deduced from the DNA. This sample holds 40,000 to 60,000 clones; roughly 94% were observed only once. Jointly, the top ten make up approximately 7.8% of the sample. The germline V gene encodes CDR1 LNHDA and CDR2 SQIVND (reference sequence). From cysteine to phenylalanine, the CDR3 is 16 amino acids long. The DNA shown is the 48-base CDR3, in frame from base 1. V and J are truncated by 7 bases and 2 bases respectively, leaving an intervening sequence of 18 bases.

Separate from the roughly 700-subject first cohort, the validation cohort of 120 subjects was the group to which the donors belonged. This receptor was taken from a woman aged 18-29 years in good health and CMV-seropositive. Recombination joined TRBV19 with TRBJ1-5, with the D gene not clear enough to name. The sample consisted of PBMCs. The DNA is as follows: TGTGCCAGTACCACATTGCGAGGATATCGCAATCAGCCCCAGCATTTT. This is translated as CASTTLRGYRNQPQHF.